This TCR beta chain was captured in a study of T cells in localized non-small cell lung cancer. Study results and limitations: Of the tissues analyzed, uninvolved adjacent lung showed maximal T cell clonality, greater than tumor. When the top 100 tumor clones were examined, a median approximately 62 of them also appeared in the adjacent lung, which was paired and uninvolved. The tumor had only one region sequenced, so heterogeneity remains possible. Overall survival was longer when the density of T cells in the blood was higher.

The V gene's germline CDR1 is MDHEN and CDR2 SYDVKM. V shed 7 bases and J shed 4 bases, with 14 bases lying between them. The CDR3 has 13 residues. The assay was immunoSEQ multiplex PCR, and TCRdb's table has in-frame clones only and misses some. There are nearly 2,000 clones in the sample; around 21% occur only once, and 8% to 9% lies in the top ten. This clone occurred a few times. Its antigen is not identified. This sample comprised lung tumor tissue, obtained before any cancer treatment. The receptor was derived from a woman aged 40-75 years with stage I lung adenocarcinoma. The chain is built from TRBV28 and TRBJ2-7, with D possibly being TRBD1 or TRBD2 (6 bases each). For the CDR3, the DNA is TGTGCCAGCACGGAGGGGGGAAGGTACGAGCAGTACTTC. Translated: CASTEGGRYEQYF. The whole variable domain, remainder taken from reference TRBV28 and TRBJ2-7, is DVKVTQSSRYLVKRTGEKVFLECVQDMDHENMFWYRQDPGLGLRLIYFSYDVKMKEKGDIPEGYSVSREKKERFSLILESASTNQTSMYLCASTEGGRYEQYFGPGTRLTVT.